One sample yielded the 14 T cell receptor beta chains listed below, sequenced in a study of human T cells and chemical hapten exposure (dated by TCRdb to about 2021). Per the publication, the time point label means: pre-sensitization, week 0. The sample's treatment or condition, from its label and the paper: therapeutic diphenylcyclopropenone sensitization with weekly scalp DPC. The library relied on RACE. Sequenced using a NextSeq 500. The public reads were quality trimmed at Q25 with fastp and then assembled into clones with MiXCR by TCRdb, keeping productive beta chains. Rows are combined by CDR3 protein, so each entry shows the most common genes and DNA. This sample is represented by tens of thousands of distinct CDR3 sequences; around 10% of them were singletons. Roughly a tenth of the sample belongs to the ten largest clones. The sample here was whole blood, taken in connection with sensitization to the hapten diphenylcyclopropenone (DPC). The receptor set was obtained from a man in his forties with alopecia areata. Some clones in this sample may be carry-over from other donors' samples.

This clonotype appeared a few times. The rearrangement joins TRBV7-3 to TRBJ2-5, with D hard to call. Trimming cost V 1 base and J 4 bases, with 7 bases left between them. The CDR3 length is 13 residues. From germline, CDR1 is SGHTA and CDR2 FQGTGA. CDR3 region: CASSLNLGETQYF. CDR3 nucleotides: TGTGCCAGCAGCTTAAACTTGGGAGAGACCCAGTACTTC.

This chain connects TRBV3-1 to TRBJ2-1; TRBD2 matches at 11 bases. Germline lookup yields CDR1 LGHDT and CDR2 YNNKEL (reference sequence). V shed 3 bases, J shed 4 bases, and the junction held 8 bases outside the gene matches. CDR3 length equals 17 residues. CDR3 loop: CASSHGTSGRRYNEQFF. CDR3 DNA: TGTGCCAGCAGCCACGGGACTAGCGGTCGAAGGTACAATGAGCAGTTCTTC.

The genes are TRBV3-1 and TRBJ2-7; TRBD1 matches 11 bases. The CDR3 contains 14 residues. In germline, CDR1 is LGHDT, CDR2 YNNKEL (reference sequence). Trimming at V came to 1 base and at J to 6 bases, leaving 2 bases not matched to a gene. CDR3 DNA: TGTGCCAGCAGCCAAGGGACAGGGGGCGTCGAGCAGTACTTC. This gives the protein CASSQGTGGVEQYF.

Turning to this clonotype: Since a much larger clone is just one base distant, this may be a read error. This sequence joins TRBV28 and TRBJ1-4; the match to TRBD1 covers 11 bases. The CDR3 is made up of 17 amino acids. Germline loops: CDR1 MDHEN, CDR2 SYDVKM. DNA for the CDR3: TGTGTCAGCAGTTTAGGACAGGGGGCAGCAACTAATGAAAAACTGTTTTTT. Translating gives CVSSLGQGAATNEKLFF.

A word on this clonotype: With a much larger clone just one base away, this may be a read error. This sequence joins TRBV14 and TRBJ2-5; the D call may be TRBD1 or TRBD2 (6 bases each). V was trimmed by 0 bases and J by 4 bases, leaving 15 bases between them. The CDR3 length is 16 residues. Germline V gives CDR1 SGHDN, CDR2 FVKESK. CDR3 bases: TGTGCCAGCAGCCAAGAACTTGGGGGGCACGGAGAGACCCAGTACTTC. As protein: CASSQELGGHGETQYF. The entire variable domain, with the rest obtained from reference TRBV14 and TRBJ2-5, is as follows: EAGVTQFPSHSVIEKGQTVTLRCDPISGHDNLYWYRRVMGKEIKFLLHFVKESKQDESGMPNNRFLAERTGGTYSTLKVQPAELEDSGVYFCASSQELGGHGETQYFGPGTRLLVL.

The chain joins TRBV5-1 to TRBJ2-5; TRBD1 matches 10 bases. Germline CDR1 is SGHRS and CDR2 is YFSETQ. This CDR3 is 15 amino acids long. Trimming took 5 bases from V and 5 from J; bases not matched to a gene: 9. The CDR3, as DNA: TGCGCCAGCAGTGGTGGACAGGGGGATATGGAGACCCAGTACTTC. Protein product: CASSGGQGDMETQYF.

The genes are TRBV20-1 and TRBJ2-7; TRBD1 agrees at 9 bases. Per the germline V gene, CDR1 is DFQATT and CDR2 is SNEGSKA (reference sequence). V lost 2 bases, J lost 6 bases, and 5 bases stayed unmatched. This CDR3 has 13 amino acids. The CDR3 sequence: CSARKQGAGEQYF. The CDR3 nucleotides are TGCAGTGCTAGAAAACAGGGGGCAGGCGAGCAGTACTTC.

The chain carries TRBV12-3 or TRBV12-4 and TRBJ1-2; D is unresolved. Trimming removed 3 bases from V and 8 bases from J, with 10 bases in between. This CDR3 comprises 12 residues. The CDR3 nucleotides read TGTGCCAGCAGTTTGGCCTGGGGAGGCTACACCTTC. This codes for CASSLAWGGYTF.

This clonotype was seen more than once but under ten times. V and J are TRBV11-2 and TRBJ2-6; perhaps TRBD1 as D (5 bases). Germline CDR1 is SGHAT and CDR2 is FQNNGV. Trimming cost V 1 base and J 11 bases, with 9 bases left between them. The CDR3 totals 13 residues. CDR3 amino acids: CASSLVGQDVLTF. The CDR3 DNA is TGTGCCAGCAGCTTAGTGGGGCAGGACGTCCTGACTTTC.

This clonotype was detected a few times. The rearrangement links TRBV20-1 to TRBJ1-2; 9 bases are a match to TRBD1. This CDR3 comprises 13 residues. J lost 6 bases, V lost 5 bases, and 7 bases had no gene match. Germline CDR1 and CDR2: DFQATT and SNEGSKA (reference sequence). CDR3 loop: CSARPDRGNGYTF. The CDR3 region has the DNA TGCAGTGCTCGTCCGGACAGGGGTAATGGCTACACCTTC.

This clonotype has more than one count but fewer than ten. The chain links TRBV28 to TRBJ2-7, with no clear D. The CDR3 is made up of 14 amino acids. Germline CDR1 reads MDHEN; CDR2 reads SYDVKM. Trimming shortened V by 5 bases and J by 4 bases, and 15 bases separated the two germline ends. The CDR3 sequence: CASSPLVVLYEQYF. The DNA of the CDR3 is TGTGCCAGCAGTCCGCTCGTGGTACTATACGAGCAGTACTTC. Using reference TRBV28 and TRBJ2-7 for the parts outside the CDR3, the full variable domain is DVKVTQSSRYLVKRTGEKVFLECVQDMDHENMFWYRQDPGLGLRLIYFSYDVKMKEKGDIPEGYSVSREKKERFSLILESASTNQTSMYLCASSPLVVLYEQYFGPGTRLTVT.

This clonotype was recorded at least ten times. The chain joins TRBV18 to TRBJ2-7, with TRBD1 matching over 8 bases. The CDR3 sequence is 14 residues long. J was trimmed by 3 bases and V by 6 bases; bases with no gene match: 7. Germline CDR1 KGHSH, CDR2 LQKENI. CDR3 sequence (DNA): TGTGCCAGCTCTACCGGGACAGGACACTACGAGCAGTACTTC. Translating it yields CASSTGTGHYEQYF.

In regard to this clonotype: This may be a read error, as it is one base from a much larger clone. The gene calls are TRBV20-1 and TRBJ2-1; TRBD2 matches at 8 bases. The CDR3 sequence is 15 residues long. Germline V CDR1 and CDR2: DFQATT, SNEGSKA (reference sequence). Written as DNA, the CDR3 is TGCAGTGCTAGTGGGGCGGGACTAGGTCACAATGAGCAGATCTTC. As protein: CSASGAGLGHNEQIF.

This clonotype has at least ten counts. The chain carries TRBV28 and TRBJ2-3; D may be TRBD1 or TRBD2 (5 bases each). In germline, CDR1 is MDHEN, CDR2 SYDVKM. V was cut by 9 bases and J by 2 bases, with 12 bases left in between. This CDR3 has 13 amino acids. Here the CDR3 reads CASVLGTTDTQYF. The CDR3 DNA reads TGTGCCAGTGTCCTGGGGACCACAGATACGCAGTATTTT.